A selection of T cell receptor beta chains follows, all from one sample in a study of blood T cell repertoires in COVID-19. The method was immunoSEQ multiplex PCR; TCRdb's version includes in-frame clones alone and lacks a portion of them. The sample includes 250,000 to 350,000 clones, approximately 88% of them seen just once. The sequencing input was peripheral blood. The source of these receptors is a human donor with COVID-19, enrolled during active disease. The donor label of this sample is uncertain. Both conserved end residues are trimmed from each CDR3. Each record gives: V gene, D gene, J gene, CDR3 protein. The D gene is left open where the match is weak.

>TRBV6-5|NA|TRBJ1-4
ASSYSSGGREQ
>TRBV27|TRBD2|TRBJ2-7
ASSFSGGPYEQY
>TRBV6-4|NA|TRBJ2-1
ASTRDGGVNGEQF
>TRBV10-3|NA|TRBJ2-1
AISGSTISSYNEQF
>TRBV7-3|TRBD2|TRBJ2-1
ASGGSSYNEQF
>TRBV7-2|TRBD1|TRBJ1-1
ASSLGTGAGEAF
>TRBV7-2|TRBD1|TRBJ2-7
ASRDRGHPEQY
>TRBV10-2|TRBD1|TRBJ2-5
ASSERVGTGIETQY
>TRBV21-1|NA|TRBJ2-1
ASSSGATYNEQF
>TRBV7-3|TRBD2|TRBJ2-3
ASAWAGGPGDTQY
>TRBV28|TRBD1|TRBJ1-1
ASSPAGTGGTEAF
>TRBV30|TRBD2|TRBJ2-7
AWAGLAGGYEQY
>TRBV6-5|TRBD1|TRBJ2-1
ASSSQRQGGYNEQF
>TRBV12-2|NA|TRBJ1-1
ASRLTQGKNTEAF
>TRBV10-2|TRBD1|TRBJ1-1
ASSESDRGRTEAF
>TRBV29-1|NA|TRBJ2-1
SVRDNEQF
>TRBV5-1|TRBD1|TRBJ2-1
ASSQTQGQGRII
>TRBV30|NA|TRBJ1-2
AWSVGGGIYGYT